This T cell receptor beta chain was found in a study of blood T cell repertoires in COVID-19. Background on the study: Whether acute or convalescent, the COVID-19 samples came from the United States, Italy and Spain. Sources were T cells, B-cell-depleted T cells, or PBMCs; the material itself was cDNA or gDNA.

The CDR3 totals 16 residues. The J segment lost 0 bases and the V segment lost 1 base, leaving 3 bases of the junction unmatched. Looked up from germline, CDR1 is SGDLS and CDR2 is YYNGEE. Study processing details: Amplifying reference gene primers gave estimates of nucleated cell counts. TCRdb's copy holds only in-frame clones and misses some; the assay was immunoSEQ multiplex PCR. D and trimming were read from the DNA, whereas the V and J calls and clone size are those reported in that table. This table has about 80,000 clones, about 85% appearing once. The sequenced material came from peripheral blood. This receptor was taken from a man between 60 and 70 years old with active or convalescent COVID-19. V usage is TRBV9 and J usage is TRBJ2-5, with TRBD2 identical over 10 bases. DNA for the CDR3: TGTGCCAGCAGCGTATGGCTAGCGGGGGACCAAGAGACCCAGTACTTC. The encoded protein is CASSVWLAGDQETQYF.